The 25 T cell receptor beta chains listed next were all sequenced from one sample in a study of graft-versus-host responses after intestinal transplantation. Produced via immunoSEQ multiplex PCR; TCRdb's table is partial and in-frame only. The sample has 9,500 to 10,000 clones; just under 80% are singletons. Researchers processed graft tissue to release intraepithelial and lamina propria lymphocytes. This specimen was ileum tissue, taken 500 to 550 days after intestinal transplant. The receptor source for this set is a human patient who received an intestinal transplant, so some T cells may come from the graft donor.

The chain is built from TRBV18 and TRBJ1-4; a weak D match, TRBD1 (5 bases). Trimming pared 2 bases from V and 11 bases from J, leaving 6 bases between. CDR1 and CDR2 (germline): KGHSH, LQKENI. This CDR3 contains 11 residues. CDR3 sequence: CASSPGGKLFF. The CDR3 region has the DNA TGTGCCAGCTCACCAGGGGGGAAACTGTTTTTT. The whole variable domain, remainder taken from reference TRBV18 and TRBJ1-4, is NAGVMQNPRHLVRRRGQEARLRCSPMKGHSHVYWYRQLPEEGLKFMVYLQKENIIDESGMPKERFSAEFPKEGPSILRIQQVVRGDSAAYFCASSPGGKLFFGSGTQLSVL.

This clone was seen a handful of times. This chain connects TRBV29-1 to TRBJ1-2; D is possibly TRBD1 (6 bases). Germline V CDR1 and CDR2: SQVTM, ANQGSEA. V lost 3 bases and J lost 2, with 13 bases in between. The CDR3 loop spans 14 amino acids. This CDR3 is CSVEGQGPNYGYTF. The DNA of the CDR3 is TGCAGCGTTGAGGGGCAGGGGCCCAACTATGGCTACACCTTC.

This clone was detected a few times. The rearrangement links TRBV19 to TRBJ1-1; TRBD1 agrees at 12 bases. The V and J ends lost 6 bases and 1 base, in that order; junction bases with no gene match: 12. The CDR3 spans 18 residues. The V gene's germline CDR1 is LNHDA and CDR2 SQIVND (reference sequence). Here the CDR3 reads CASSIMGGQGAGNTEAFF. The CDR3 bases are TGTGCCAGTAGCATCATGGGGGGACAGGGGGCCGGGAACACTGAAGCTTTCTTT.

The CDR3 region is CASSESGQGYEQYF. CDR3 DNA: TGTGCCAGCAGTGAATCGGGACAGGGTTACGAGCAGTACTTC. J is TRBJ2-7 and V is TRBV6-1, with 9 bases aligning to TRBD1. With V trimmed by 2 bases and J by 4 bases, 3 bases remained unmatched. Germline lookup yields CDR1 MNHNS and CDR2 SASEGT. The CDR3 totals 14 residues.

V is TRBV21-1 and J is TRBJ2-5; the table calls TRBD2, which could not be checked here. The DNA end lines up better with TRBJ2-7; the J call may be wrong. TRBV21-1 is described as a pseudogene. The CDR3 length is 14 residues. CDR3 DNA sequence: TGTGCCAGCAGCAAGGAGGGTGGAACCTACGAGCAGTACTTC. The encoded protein is CASSKEGGTYEQYF.

The chain couples TRBV21-1 to TRBJ1-3. TRBV21-1 is a pseudogene locus. This CDR3 spans 19 amino acids. CDR3 bases: TGTGCCAGCAGCAAGGTTCAGGGCGGGGTGCTACTCTCTGGAAACACCATATATTTT. Amino acids: CASSKVQGGVLLSGNTIYF.

This clone was counted once. This chain joins TRBV5-1 and TRBJ2-1; D remains ambiguous. CDR1 SGHRS and CDR2 YFSETQ come from the germline V gene. The CDR3 has 13 amino acids. Trimming took off 0 bases at V and 8 bases at J, with 9 bases between the two ends. The CDR3 region has the DNA TGCGCCAGCAGCTTGGATCTCAACCATGAGCAGTTCTTC. Translating gives CASSLDLNHEQFF. The full variable domain, completed using reference TRBV5-1 and TRBJ2-1, is KAGVTQTPRYLIKTRGQQVTLSCSPISGHRSVSWYQQTPGQGLQFLFEYFSETQRNKGNFPGRFSGRQFSNSRSEMNVSTLELGDSALYLCASSLDLNHEQFFGPGTRLTVL.

This clone was seen just once. The gene calls are TRBV9 and TRBJ2-1, with 9 positions matching TRBD2. V dropped 0 bases and J dropped 0; count of bases not matched to a gene: 10. The germline gives CDR1 SGDLS, CDR2 YYNGEE. The CDR3 runs to 19 residues. The CDR3 region is CASSVARSGSRSSYNEQFF. The CDR3 DNA reads TGTGCCAGCAGCGTAGCCCGTAGCGGGAGTAGGAGCTCCTACAATGAGCAGTTCTTC.

This clone was detected a few times. This same CDR3 is encoded by further DNA sequences in the sample. The chain couples TRBV28 to TRBJ1-6; no reliable D call. V was clipped by 2 bases and J by 4 bases, with 3 bases between them. The germline gives CDR1 MDHEN, CDR2 SYDVKM. The CDR3 is made up of 13 amino acids. In DNA form, the CDR3 reads TGTGCCAGCAGTTTACCTTATAATTCACCCCTCCACTTT. It encodes CASSLPYNSPLHF. The variable domain in full, with the rest retrieved from reference TRBV28 and TRBJ1-6, is DVKVTQSSRYLVKRTGEKVFLECVQDMDHENMFWYRQDPGLGLRLIYFSYDVKMKEKGDIPEGYSVSREKKERFSLILESASTNQTSMYLCASSLPYNSPLHFGNGTRLTVT.

The V and J genes are TRBV18 and TRBJ2-5, with D possibly TRBD2 on 6 matching bases. This CDR3 comprises 15 residues. V was shortened by 3 bases and J by 1 base, with 12 bases between the two germline ends. Germline V gives CDR1 KGHSH, CDR2 LQKENI. The CDR3 coding sequence is TGTGCCAGCTCACCTAAGGGCGGGATCCAAGAGACCCAGTACTTC. It yields the protein CASSPKGGIQETQYF.

This chain uses TRBV10-2 with TRBJ2-5; TRBD2 is a possible D gene (6 bases). The DNA end is more similar to TRBJ2-7, so the J call may be wrong. The CDR3 runs to 13 residues. The germline CDR1 and CDR2 sequences are WSHSY and SAAADI. In DNA, the CDR3 is TGCGCCAGCAGTTGGGACTTCTCCTACGAGCAGTACTTC. Protein: CASSWDFSYEQYF.

The CDR3 loop reads CASSLVARGQEGEQFF. The CDR3 DNA reads TGTGCCAGCAGCTTGGTGGCCAGGGGGCAGGAGGGTGAGCAGTTCTTC. V is TRBV7-3 and J is TRBJ2-1; TRBD1 matches 8 bases. J gave up 9 bases and V 3 bases, and 13 bases lay outside the gene matches. The V gene's germline CDR1 is SGHTA and CDR2 FQGTGA. This CDR3 has 16 amino acids. Based on the CDR3 plus reference TRBV7-3 and TRBJ2-1, the full variable domain is GAGVSQTPSNKVTEKGKYVELRCDPISGHTALYWYRQSLGQGPEFLIYFQGTGAADDSGLPNDRFFAVRPEGSVSTLKIQRTERGDSAVYLCASSLVARGQEGEQFFGPGTRLTVL.

The chain combines TRBV13 with TRBJ2-5; D not certain. Per the germline V gene, CDR1 is PRHDT and CDR2 is FYEKMQ (reference sequence). CDR3 length: 15 amino acids. Trimming took off 0 bases at V and 4 bases at J, with 12 bases between the two ends. Here the CDR3 reads CASSLGVGVGETQYF. DNA for the CDR3: TGTGCCAGCAGCTTAGGTGTAGGCGTGGGAGAGACCCAGTACTTC.

The sample holds one count of this clone. The chain employs TRBV7-9 and TRBJ2-2; D is ambiguous. Germline V gives CDR1 SEHNR, CDR2 FQNEAQ (reference sequence). Trimming removed 4 bases from V and 4 bases from J, with 19 bases in between. The CDR3 has 17 amino acids. The CDR3 protein is CASSSPREGLFTGELFF. CDR3 DNA sequence: TGTGCCAGCAGCTCCCCTAGAGAAGGCCTCTTCACCGGGGAGCTGTTTTTT.

The chain joins TRBV7-4 to TRBJ2-4; 7 bases are a match to TRBD1. J was trimmed by 7 bases and V by 4 bases; bases with no gene match: 1. Germline loops: CDR1 SGHVT, CDR2 SQSDAQ. There are 12 residues in the CDR3. Written as DNA, the CDR3 is TGTGCCAGCAGCTCGGGACAGAACATTCAGTACTTC. Residues: CASSSGQNIQYF. Variable domain in full (rest from reference TRBV7-4 and TRBJ2-4): GAGVSQSPRYKVAKRGRDVALRCDSISGHVTLYWYRQTLGQGSEVLTYSQSDAQRDKSGRPSGRFSAERPERSVSTLKIQRTEQGDSAVYLCASSSGQNIQYFGAGTRLSVL.

This clone was recorded a few times. The rearrangement uses TRBV7-8 and TRBJ1-1; no clear D. V gave up 8 bases and J gave up 2 bases, with 15 bases separating them. The CDR3 length is 14 residues. In germline, CDR1 is SGHVS, CDR2 FQNEAQ. The CDR3 coding sequence is TGTGCCAGCCAGTATTCGGGCATTAACACTGAAGCTTTCTTT. As protein: CASQYSGINTEAFF.

J is TRBJ1-4 and V is TRBV4-1; the D is unclear. The germline CDR1 and CDR2 sequences are MGHRA and YSYEKL. V lost 0 bases, J lost 0 bases, and 14 bases lay in between. The CDR3 runs to 18 residues. The CDR3 sequence is CASSQDDIFTATNEKLFF. The CDR3 DNA sequence: TGCGCCAGCAGCCAAGACGACATTTTCACGGCAACTAATGAAAAACTGTTTTTT.

The chain links TRBV7-6 to TRBJ1-4; 11 bases line up with TRBD1. V shed 5 bases and J 7 bases; nucleotides not matched to a gene: 6. Germline CDR1 reads SGHVS; CDR2 reads FNYEAQ. CDR3 length: 15 residues. CDR3 in DNA: TGTGCCAGCAGCGGACAGGGGGCGCGAAGTGAAAAACTGTTTTTT. As protein: CASSGQGARSEKLFF.

The CDR3 region is CASRFTVRDGYNSPLHF. The CDR3 nucleotides read TGTGCCAGCAGGTTTACAGTCAGGGATGGCTATAATTCACCCCTCCACTTT. This chain joins TRBV5-4 and TRBJ1-6; TRBD1 might be the D (5 bases). The CDR3 has 17 amino acids. V dropped 5 bases and J dropped 3 bases, with 18 bases sitting between them. The germline V gene has CDR1 SGHNT and CDR2 YYREEE (reference sequence).

The J gene is TRBJ1-2, the V gene TRBV20-1; 8 bases map to TRBD1. Losses at the gene ends were 3 bases for V and 10 bases for J; bases not matched to a gene: 1. CDR3 length equals 10 residues. Germline CDR1 reads DFQATT; CDR2 reads SNEGSKA (reference sequence). CDR3 in DNA: TGCAGTGCTAGGACAGGGGACTACACCTTC. Translating gives CSARTGDYTF.

V is TRBV5-1 and J is TRBJ1-1, with 8 bases identical to TRBD1. J gave up 1 base and V 6 bases, and 5 bases lay outside the gene matches. Germline V gene lookup returns CDR1 SGHRS and CDR2 YFSETQ. The CDR3 extends over 14 amino acids. The CDR3, as DNA: TGCGCCAGCACCGTAGGACAGGGGAACACTGAAGCTTTCTTT. It translates to CASTVGQGNTEAFF.

The chain couples TRBV21-1 to TRBJ2-5; the D call of TRBD2 is as the table states it, not checked on the DNA. Near its end, the DNA agrees better with TRBJ2-7, so the J call may be wrong. TRBV21-1 is a known pseudogene. CDR3 length equals 13 residues. The CDR3 sequence is CASPKERSYEQYF. The CDR3 nucleotides are TGTGCCAGCCCCAAAGAACGCTCCTACGAGCAGTACTTC.

The rearrangement joins TRBV19 to TRBJ1-2, with a weak D call TRBD1 (5 bases). CDR1 and CDR2 (germline): LNHDA, SQIVND (reference sequence). The length of the CDR3 is 12 residues. V gave up 8 bases and J gave up 8 bases, with 15 bases separating them. The CDR3 here is CASANGGAGYTF. The CDR3 nucleotides are TGTGCCAGTGCTAACGGGGGTGCGGGCTACACCTTC.

The chain joins TRBV6-1 to TRBJ1-5, with D maybe TRBD1 (5 bases). V lost 3 bases, J lost 0 bases, and 12 bases lay in between. Looked up from germline, CDR1 is MNHNS and CDR2 is SASEGT. This CDR3 is built from 16 residues. The CDR3 reads CASSDLQVYSNQPQHF. In nucleotides, the CDR3 is TGTGCCAGCAGTGATCTACAGGTCTATAGCAATCAGCCCCAGCATTTT.

This clone was seen once. The chain recombines TRBV7-2 with TRBJ1-3, with 8 positions matching TRBD1. The CDR3 contains 15 residues. Trimming at V came to 5 bases and at J to 4 bases, leaving 7 bases not matched to a gene. Germline loops: CDR1 SGHTA, CDR2 FQGNSA. The CDR3 sequence is CASSPQGAGGNTIYF. CDR3 nucleotides: TGTGCCAGCAGCCCTCAGGGGGCGGGGGGAAACACCATATATTTT. Drawing the rest from reference TRBV7-2 and TRBJ1-3, the complete variable domain is GAGVSQSPSNKVTEKGKDVELRCDPISGHTALYWYRQSLGQGLEFLIYFQGNSAPDKSGLPSDRFSAERTGGSVSTLTIQRTQQEDSAVYLCASSPQGAGGNTIYFGEGSWLTVV.